Reported below is one TCR beta chain. The sample originates from a study of blood T cells in healthy people across ages. It was with a sample-barcoded 5' primer and a J-beta primer mix that a second PCR of roughly 7 to 12 cycles was run. Researchers report that each sample yielded at least 3 million CDR3-containing paired-end reads. Each CDR3 protein gets one entry after TCRdb re-called the 5' RACE reads with MiXCR. The table shows 750,000 to 950,000 distinct CDR3 sequences, with roughly 28% occurring only once. The same sample was also studied in work on T cells of mothers and their children.

The sequence was collected from a woman in her forties in good health. The sample was blood.

CDR3 region: CASSQGTAKGSPLHF. The CDR3 DNA follows: TGTGCCAGCAGCCAGGGGACAGCCAAGGGTTCACCCCTCCACTTT. The rearrangement joins TRBV14 to TRBJ1-6, with TRBD1 identical over 7 bases. V dropped 3 bases and J dropped 9; count of bases not matched to a gene: 8. CDR1 and CDR2 from the germline V gene are SGHDN and FVKESK. The CDR3 runs to 15 residues.